The rows below give T cell receptor beta chains drawn from one sample of a study of shared clonotypes between healthy human individuals. The data were produced by immunoSEQ multiplex PCR, yet TCRdb's version contains in-frame clones alone and is incomplete. In the table there are approximately 2,300,000 clones, around 90% of which are singletons. Sequencing was carried out using naive CD4+ T cells from PBMCs. The receptor source for this set is a man younger than 35 in good health. Some clones in this sample may be carry-over from other donors' samples. The CDR3 runs from the conserved cysteine through the conserved F or W. Each record gives: clone size, J gene, CDR3 length, V gene, D gene, CDR3 DNA, CDR3 protein. The D gene is left open where the match is weak. The size of a clone is reported for some rows only, either as once, few or many, or as a class for expanded clones.

abundance: NA
j_gene: TRBJ2-7
len: 14
v_gene: TRBV7-9
d_gene: NA
CDR3nt: TGTGCCAGCAGCCCGCCCACAGGCGTCTACGAGCAGTACTTC
CDR3aa: CASSPPTGVYEQYF

abundance: NA
j_gene: TRBJ2-5
len: 15
v_gene: TRBV7-9
d_gene: NA
CDR3nt: TGTGCCAGCAACCGTCTGGGCAGGGGGGTGGAGACCCAGTACTTC
CDR3aa: CASNRLGRGVETQYF

abundance: NA
j_gene: TRBJ1-4
len: 14
v_gene: TRBV28
d_gene: TRBD1
CDR3nt: TGTGCCAGCACCGGGGACAGTCTCTGGGAAAAACTGTTTTTT
CDR3aa: CASTGDSLWEKLFF

abundance: NA
j_gene: TRBJ2-2
len: 14
v_gene: TRBV18
d_gene: TRBD1
CDR3nt: TGTGCCACCACACCGGGACAGGGTACCGGGGAGCTGTTTTTT
CDR3aa: CATTPGQGTGELFF

abundance: NA
j_gene: TRBJ2-7
len: 13
v_gene: TRBV5-4
d_gene: NA
CDR3nt: TGTGCCAGCAGCCCGAACGGGGTCTACGAGCAGTACTTC
CDR3aa: CASSPNGVYEQYF

abundance: once
j_gene: TRBJ2-1
len: 16
v_gene: TRBV25-1
d_gene: NA
CDR3nt: TGTGCCAGCAGTCCTACCGTCGCACCGGGGTACAATGAGCAGTTCTTC
CDR3aa: CASSPTVAPGYNEQFF

abundance: NA
j_gene: TRBJ2-3
len: 16
v_gene: TRBV4-2
d_gene: NA
CDR3nt: TGTGCCAGCAGCCAAGATCGTCGGGGTCACACAGATACGCAGTATTTT
CDR3aa: CASSQDRRGHTDTQYF

abundance: NA
j_gene: TRBJ2-5
len: 14
v_gene: TRBV5-1
d_gene: NA
CDR3nt: TGCGCCAGCAGCTTGGTATACAGGGATGAGACCCAGTACTTC
CDR3aa: CASSLVYRDETQYF

abundance: NA
j_gene: TRBJ2-7
len: 14
v_gene: TRBV6-1
d_gene: TRBD1
CDR3nt: TGTGCCAGCAGTGGGTTAGGGACAGGGGGCGAGCAGTACTTC
CDR3aa: CASSGLGTGGEQYF

abundance: NA
j_gene: TRBJ2-1
len: 13
v_gene: TRBV9
d_gene: TRBD2
CDR3nt: TGTGCCAGCAGCGTCGCCGGGGGGAATGAGCAGTTCTTC
CDR3aa: CASSVAGGNEQFF

abundance: few
j_gene: TRBJ1-5
len: 15
v_gene: TRBV28
d_gene: TRBD1
CDR3nt: TGTGCCAGCAGTCCGGGACAGGGGGCCAATCAGCCCCAGCATTTT
CDR3aa: CASSPGQGANQPQHF

abundance: NA
j_gene: TRBJ1-1
len: 14
v_gene: TRBV4-2
d_gene: NA
CDR3nt: TGTGCCAGCAGCCAAGAGCGGAAGGGAGCGACGGCTTTCTTT
CDR3aa: CASSQERKGATAFF

abundance: few
j_gene: TRBJ1-4
len: 13
v_gene: TRBV10-2
d_gene: TRBD1
CDR3nt: TGCGCCATAACGGACAGGGGACAGGGAAAACTGTTTTTT
CDR3aa: CAITDRGQGKLFF

abundance: NA
j_gene: TRBJ1-3
len: 15
v_gene: TRBV9
d_gene: NA
CDR3nt: TGTGCCAGCAGCCCCCAGGGGATTACCGGAAACACCATATATTTT
CDR3aa: CASSPQGITGNTIYF

abundance: NA
j_gene: TRBJ2-7
len: 13
v_gene: TRBV5-5
d_gene: NA
CDR3nt: TGTGCCAGCAGCTACCGGGCCCTCTACGAGCAGTACTTC
CDR3aa: CASSYRALYEQYF

abundance: NA
j_gene: TRBJ1-3
len: 14
v_gene: TRBV6-1
d_gene: NA
CDR3nt: TGTGCCAGCAGGAAGGAACGTTTGGGAAACACCATATATTTT
CDR3aa: CASRKERLGNTIYF

abundance: NA
j_gene: TRBJ2-4
len: 14
v_gene: TRBV7-9
d_gene: TRBD1
CDR3nt: TGTGCCAGCAGCTCAGACAGGGTGCAAAACATTCAGTACTTC
CDR3aa: CASSSDRVQNIQYF

abundance: NA
j_gene: TRBJ2-5
len: 14
v_gene: TRBV5-1
d_gene: NA
CDR3nt: TGCGCCAGCAGCTTGGTTCTAAACCAAGAGACCCAGTACTTC
CDR3aa: CASSLVLNQETQYF

abundance: once
j_gene: TRBJ2-1
len: 13
v_gene: TRBV5-6
d_gene: NA
CDR3nt: TGTGCCAGCAGCACCCCGACCCTCAATGAGCAGTTCTTC
CDR3aa: CASSTPTLNEQFF

abundance: NA
j_gene: TRBJ2-1
len: 19
v_gene: TRBV18
d_gene: NA
CDR3nt: TGTGCCAGCTCACCGATTCCGGGACGGTCGATTCAGGGCGGCAATGAGCAGTTCTTC
CDR3aa: CASSPIPGRSIQGGNEQFF

abundance: NA
j_gene: TRBJ2-3
len: 14
v_gene: TRBV15
d_gene: NA
CDR3nt: TGTGCCACCACAATGGCGGCGAGCACAGATACGCAGTATTTT
CDR3aa: CATTMAASTDTQYF

abundance: NA
j_gene: TRBJ2-2
len: 15
v_gene: TRBV7-2
d_gene: NA
CDR3nt: TGTGCCAGCTCCATAAGATTGGGGAACACCGGGGAGCTGTTTTTT
CDR3aa: CASSIRLGNTGELFF